This T cell receptor (beta chain) was captured by sequencing in a study of cytomegalovirus exposure and HLA in healthy donors. Points on this clone: Antigen specificity is unknown.

Findings and caveats of the study: For most subjects, TCR beta sequences were reported to predict HLA-A and HLA-B alleles with accuracy.

Both 60 Vbeta primers and 13 Jbeta primers went into the PCR. Repertoires were generated with immunoSEQ multiplex PCR, while TCRdb's copy carries only in-frame clones and drops some. The data hold fewer than 200,000 clones, with roughly 84% observed a single time. Trimming removed 4 bases at V and 5 bases at J, with 12 bases between. CDR3 length: 14 amino acids. Germline lookup yields CDR1 SGHRS and CDR2 YFSETQ. The V and J genes are TRBV5-1 and TRBJ1-4; TRBD1 is a possible D gene (6 bases). This clonotype originated in a male donor in good health and CMV-seronegative. Material for sequencing was PBMCs. The CDR3 DNA reads as TGCGCCAGCAGCCCCCGACAGGCCAATGAAAAACTGTTTTTT. This codes for CASSPRQANEKLFF. Full variable domain (missing parts from reference TRBV5-1 and TRBJ1-4): KAGVTQTPRYLIKTRGQQVTLSCSPISGHRSVSWYQQTPGQGLQFLFEYFSETQRNKGNFPGRFSGRQFSNSRSEMNVSTLELGDSALYLCASSPRQANEKLFFGSGTQLSVL.